What follows are 9 T cell receptor beta chains derived from one specimen sequenced in a study of Tregs in tolerant kidney transplant recipients. Method: immunoSEQ multiplex PCR; TCRdb's copy keeps in-frame clones and lacks some. The data show roughly 69,000 clones, roughly 91% seen once. The sequencing used CD4+ T cells from blood, collected before the transplant. The receptor set was obtained from a human donor who received a combined kidney and bone marrow transplant.

This clone was picked up one time. The chain couples TRBV11-2 to TRBJ1-5; D remains ambiguous. With 1 base removed from V and 5 bases from J, the gap between germline ends came to 9 bases. From germline, CDR1 is SGHAT and CDR2 FQNNGV. The CDR3 spans 14 residues. CDR3 in DNA: TGTGCCAGCAGCTTAGTTCCCGGGGATCAGCCCCAGCATTTT. Its translation: CASSLVPGDQPQHF.

This clone is a singleton in its sample. The genes are TRBV9 and TRBJ2-7; no reliable D call. Germline assignment: CDR1 SGDLS and CDR2 YYNGEE. V was shortened by 0 bases and J by 3 bases, with 10 bases between the two germline ends. The CDR3 covers 14 residues. The DNA of the CDR3 is TGTGCCAGCAGCGTAGACCTAGAAGGCTACGAGCAGTACTTC. It translates to CASSVDLEGYEQYF.

The chain is built from TRBV2 and TRBJ2-1; D might be TRBD1 (5 bases). This CDR3 contains 15 residues. Trimming took 1 base from V and 7 from J, leaving 14 bases between them. Germline CDR1 SNHLY, CDR2 FYNNEI. The CDR3 spells CASSEERGRVNEQFF. The CDR3 DNA reads as TGTGCCAGCAGTGAAGAAAGGGGCAGGGTGAATGAGCAGTTCTTC. Filled out from reference TRBV2 and TRBJ2-1, the complete variable domain reads EPEVTQTPSHQVTQMGQEVILRCVPISNHLYFYWYRQILGQKVEFLVSFYNNEISEKSEIFDDQFSVERPDGSNFTLKIRSTKLEDSAMYFCASSEERGRVNEQFFGPGTRLTVL.

The chain couples TRBV28 to TRBJ1-5; tentative D call: TRBD1 (5 bases). This CDR3 has 16 amino acids. Trimming stripped 7 bases from V and 0 bases from J, with 16 bases between. Germline-derived CDR1 and CDR2 are MDHEN and SYDVKM. The CDR3 sequence: CASTPGGAYSNQPQHF. DNA of the CDR3: TGTGCCAGCACCCCAGGAGGGGCGTATAGCAATCAGCCCCAGCATTTT. The full variable domain, with the rest looked up from reference TRBV28 and TRBJ1-5, is DVKVTQSSRYLVKRTGEKVFLECVQDMDHENMFWYRQDPGLGLRLIYFSYDVKMKEKGDIPEGYSVSREKKERFSLILESASTNQTSMYLCASTPGGAYSNQPQHFGDGTRLSIL.

The J gene is TRBJ2-1, the V gene TRBV9; TRBD2 agrees at 8 bases. V trimming: 4 bases; J trimming: 3 bases; junction bases outside the gene matches: 6. CDR1 and CDR2 from the germline V gene are SGDLS and YYNGEE. This CDR3 contains 15 residues. CDR3 sequence (DNA): TGTGCCAGCAGCCCCCGGACTAGCAGCTACAATGAGCAGTTCTTC. Translation: CASSPRTSSYNEQFF.

The chain joins TRBV15 to TRBJ2-2; 7 bases match TRBD2. Per the germline V gene, CDR1 is LNHNV and CDR2 is YYDKDF (reference sequence). The CDR3 has 15 amino acids. V was pared by 1 base and J by 5 bases, with 4 bases of the junction left unmatched. The CDR3, as DNA: TGTGCCACCAGCAGAGGACTAGCCGTTACCGGGGAGCTGTTTTTT. This translates into CATSRGLAVTGELFF.

CDR3: CASSFQIHPRQGYQPQHF. CDR3 DNA sequence: TGTGCCAGCAGTTTCCAAATACACCCTAGACAGGGGTATCAGCCCCAGCATTTT. The chain uses TRBV28 and TRBJ1-5; 8 bases map to TRBD1. The trim removed 3 bases at V and 5 bases at J, leaving 15 bases unmatched. The germline gives CDR1 MDHEN, CDR2 SYDVKM. The CDR3 runs 18 residues.

The rearrangement links TRBV7-2 to TRBJ2-7; 7 bases are a match to TRBD2. Looked up from germline, CDR1 is SGHTA and CDR2 is FQGNSA. Trimming at V came to 3 bases and at J to 5 bases, leaving 10 bases not matched to a gene. The CDR3 has 15 amino acids. The DNA for the CDR3 is TGTGCCAGCAGCTTGGGACTAACTAGAAACCACGAGCAGTACTTC. It specifies CASSLGLTRNHEQYF.

The chain employs TRBV20-1 and TRBJ1-1, with a tentative D call TRBD1 (6 bases). V gave up 7 bases and J gave up 3 bases, with 9 bases separating them. The CDR3 is made up of 11 amino acids. The germline V gene has CDR1 DFQATT and CDR2 SNEGSKA (reference sequence). DNA of the CDR3: TGCAGTGTCCAGGGGTACACTGAAGCTTTCTTT. Its translation is CSVQGYTEAFF.